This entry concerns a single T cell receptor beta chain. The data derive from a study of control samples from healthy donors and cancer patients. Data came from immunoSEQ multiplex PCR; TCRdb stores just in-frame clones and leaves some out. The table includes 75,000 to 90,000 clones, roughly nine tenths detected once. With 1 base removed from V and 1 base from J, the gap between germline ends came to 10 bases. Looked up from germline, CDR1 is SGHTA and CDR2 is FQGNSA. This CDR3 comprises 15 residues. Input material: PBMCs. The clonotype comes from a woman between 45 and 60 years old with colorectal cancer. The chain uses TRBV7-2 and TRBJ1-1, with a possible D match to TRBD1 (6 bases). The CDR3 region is CASSLVGGGNTEAFF. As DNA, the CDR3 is TGTGCCAGCAGCTTAGTCGGAGGGGGGAACACTGAAGCTTTCTTT.